This is a list of T cell receptor beta chains from one sample in a study of T cell repertoires in cytomegalovirus infection. TCRdb re-called the reads through MiXCR, storing one row per CDR3 protein. The table includes around 450,000 distinct CDR3 sequences, roughly a third detected once. Input material: PBMCs. Receptor source: a human donor in good health (CMV status not recorded). Some clones in this sample may be carry-over from other donors' samples. Each CDR3 is given with its conserved first and last residue. The D gene is left open where the match is weak. Clone size, where shown, is once, few, many, or a class for clones that have expanded.

abundance	d_gene	v_gene	j_gene	CDR3aa	CDR3nt
many	NA	TRBV12-3/TRBV12-4	TRBJ1-1	CASRDQGYTEAFF	TGTGCCAGCAGAGATCAGGGGTACACTGAAGCTTTCTTT
many	NA	TRBV19	TRBJ1-2	CASSIPGSNFYGYTF	TGTGCCAGTAGTATACCCGGCAGCAACTTCTATGGCTACACCTTC
NA	TRBD1	TRBV7-9	TRBJ2-7	CASSWTSGGTGAGEQYF	TGTGCCAGCAGCTGGACTTCCGGAGGGACAGGGGCGGGCGAGCAGTACTTC
few	NA	TRBV27	TRBJ1-6	CASSFNSRGLNSPLHF	TGTGCCAGCAGTTTTAACAGCAGGGGTTTGAATTCACCCCTCCACTTT
NA	TRBD2	TRBV7-2	TRBJ2-1	CASSLVGTSGGYNEQFF	TGTGCCAGCAGCTTAGTGGGGACTAGCGGGGGCTACAATGAGCAGTTCTTC
NA	TRBD1	TRBV5-4	TRBJ1-4	CASSIDRGTNEKLFF	TGTGCCAGCAGCATCGACAGGGGTACTAATGAAAAACTGTTTTTT
NA	TRBD1	TRBV20-1	TRBJ2-3	CSAKLRQGADTQYF	TGCAGTGCCAAGCTTAGACAGGGAGCAGATACGCAGTATTTT
NA	TRBD2	TRBV19	TRBJ2-2	CASNPRGRVTGELFF	TGTGCCAGTAATCCCCGAGGGAGGGTAACCGGGGAGCTGTTTTTT
NA	TRBD2	TRBV4-1	TRBJ2-2	CASSQRTSGGLTNTGELFF	TGCGCCAGCAGCCAACGGACTAGCGGGGGCCTAACAAACACCGGGGAGCTGTTTTTT
NA	NA	TRBV4-1	TRBJ1-1	CASSHQPGREDEAFF	TGCGCCAGCAGCCACCAACCGGGCCGTGAAGACGAAGCTTTCTTT
few	NA	TRBV7-9	TRBJ2-1	CASSSPGGGSSYNEQFF	TGTGCCAGCAGCTCTCCCGGCGGCGGCAGCTCCTACAATGAGCAGTTCTTC
few	NA	TRBV19	TRBJ1-1	CASSGTVGFLNTEAFF	TGTGCCAGTAGTGGAACGGTCGGCTTTTTGAACACTGAAGCTTTCTTT
many	TRBD1	TRBV7-9	TRBJ1-1	CASSRDRRGAEAFF	TGTGCCAGCAGTCGGGACAGGAGAGGCGCTGAAGCTTTCTTT
few	NA	TRBV27	TRBJ1-1	CASSFLGRQAFF	TGTGCCAGCAGTTTTCTAGGACGTCAAGCTTTCTTT
once	NA	TRBV4-1	TRBJ1-5	CASSQDLGLTRTQHF	TGTGCCAGCAGCCAAGATCTAGGCCTGACACGAACCCAGCATTTT
NA	NA	TRBV7-2	TRBJ2-5	CASSLATETQYF	TGTGCCAGCAGCTTAGCCACAGAGACCCAGTACTTC